This T cell receptor beta chain was documented in a study of T cells in Graves' hyperthyroidism and ophthalmopathy. Researchers took RNA transcripts and amplified the TCR beta CDR3 regions from them. In the first-round RT-PCR of the TCR CDR3, the HTBI primer set was used. Each CDR3 protein gets one entry after TCRdb re-called the multiplex PCR reads with MiXCR. The sample gives a few hundred thousand distinct CDR3 sequences, around 15% of which show up once; less than 3.5% is in the top ten. Thyroid ultrasound and orbital computed tomography, with clinical symptoms and serum thyroxine and TRAb, informed diagnoses. This clonotype was seen many times. V shed 0 bases and J 4 bases; nucleotides not matched to a gene: 3. The CDR3 contains 15 residues. In germline, CDR1 is MNHEY, CDR2 SVGAGI.

V gene TRBV6-5 combines with J gene TRBJ1-1; 9 bases map to TRBD1. This sequence originates from a middle-aged woman with Graves' ophthalmopathy. Sequenced sample: blood. The CDR3 reads CASSYSDRGSTEAFF. CDR3 bases: TGTGCCAGCAGTTACTCGGACAGGGGTAGCACTGAAGCTTTCTTT.